These 18 T cell receptor beta chains were sequenced from one sample in a study of beta chain features in type 1 diabetes. Expressed TCRB transcripts were sequenced because the entire RNA isolate underwent reverse transcription. TCRdb keeps only in-frame clones here, not all; method: immunoSEQ multiplex PCR. The data show approximately 330,000 clones, with about 11% seen just once and 0.015% to 0.02% held by the top ten. Sample: naive CD4+ T cells from blood. The receptors were gathered from a woman in her thirties in good health.

This clone has only a few counts. CDR3 nucleotide sequence: TGTGCCAGCAGCATACCGGGACAGGGGAATCACGAGCAGTACTTC. It is translated as CASSIPGQGNHEQYF. The V and J genes are TRBV11-1 and TRBJ2-7; 10 bases line up with TRBD1. J was trimmed by 5 bases and V by 5 bases; bases with no gene match: 9. CDR1 is SGHAT and CDR2 is FQDESV in the germline V gene (reference sequence). This CDR3 has 15 residues.

V gene TRBV7-2 combines with J gene TRBJ2-1; D may be TRBD2 (6 bases). Trimming stripped 1 base from V and 7 bases from J, with 14 bases between. The CDR3 has 15 amino acids. Germline CDR1 SGHTA, CDR2 FQGNSA. CDR3 sequence: CASSLGETSINEQFF. In DNA form, the CDR3 reads TGTGCCAGCAGCTTAGGGGAGACTAGTATAAATGAGCAGTTCTTC.

This clone occurred a few times. CDR3 sequence reads: CATSRSTGYTEAFF. The CDR3 DNA is TGTGCCACCAGCAGATCGACAGGGTACACTGAAGCTTTCTTT. The chain employs TRBV15 and TRBJ1-1; TRBD1 aligns across 7 bases. V dropped 2 bases and J dropped 3; count of bases not matched to a gene: 3. Germline CDR1 and CDR2: LNHNV and YYDKDF (reference sequence). The CDR3 loop spans 14 amino acids.

This chain connects TRBV11-2 to TRBJ2-7; 10 bases are a match to TRBD2. Trimming took 4 bases from V and 7 from J; bases not matched to a gene: 10. CDR3 length: 15 residues. The germline gives CDR1 SGHAT, CDR2 FQNNGV. The CDR3 region has the DNA TGTGCCAGCAGCTCGACCAGCGGGAGGGCCGAAGAGCAGTACTTC. Protein: CASSSTSGRAEEQYF.

The J gene is TRBJ1-1, the V gene TRBV6-5; tentatively, D is TRBD1 (6 bases). This CDR3 has 14 amino acids. Looked up from germline, CDR1 is MNHEY and CDR2 is SVGAGI. Deletions cut 6 bases from V and 6 bases from J, with 17 bases between. Here the CDR3 DNA reads TGTGCCAGCAGGCCGGGCAGGGGAAGCGCTGAAGCTTTCTTT. It yields the protein CASRPGRGSAEAFF.

The chain carries TRBV27 and TRBJ1-2; 10 bases map to TRBD1. The germline V gene encodes CDR1 MNHEY and CDR2 SMNVEV (reference sequence). This CDR3 region has 16 residues. J gave up 4 bases and V 5 bases, and 10 bases lay outside the gene matches. This CDR3 is CASSTRGDRGPYGYTF. The CDR3 bases are TGTGCCAGCAGTACCCGGGGGGACAGGGGCCCCTATGGCTACACCTTC.

V usage is TRBV13 and J usage is TRBJ2-7; 7 nucleotides agree with TRBD2. The CDR3 has 15 residues. The V gene end was trimmed by 1 base and the J gene end by 5 bases; junction bases not matched to a gene: 8. Germline lookup yields CDR1 PRHDT and CDR2 FYEKMQ (reference sequence). CDR3 protein: CASSLVAGSNHEQYF. CDR3 nucleotides: TGTGCCAGCAGCTTAGTAGCGGGCAGTAACCACGAGCAGTACTTC.

V usage is TRBV5-4 and J usage is TRBJ2-5; TRBD2 matches 14 bases. Trimming removed 5 bases from V and 4 bases from J; junction bases left unmatched: 4. The germline V gene encodes CDR1 SGHNT and CDR2 YYREEE (reference sequence). The CDR3 covers 15 residues. The CDR3 region is CASRSGLAGAETQYF. CDR3 bases: TGTGCCAGCAGATCGGGACTAGCGGGAGCAGAGACCCAGTACTTC.

The sample holds a few counts of this clone. The chain uses TRBV7-8 and TRBJ2-5, with 12 bases identical to TRBD2. CDR3 length equals 17 residues. Germline V gene sequence: CDR1 SGHVS, CDR2 FQNEAQ. V was pared by 0 bases and J by 5 bases, with 7 bases of the junction left unmatched. The CDR3 protein is CASSLARLAGDAETQYF. Written as DNA, the CDR3 is TGTGCCAGCAGCTTAGCCCGACTAGCGGGAGACGCGGAGACCCAGTACTTC.

This clone has just a few counts. The rearrangement links TRBV25-1 to TRBJ2-1; TRBD2 matches at 8 bases. The ends lost 6 bases at V and 7 bases at J; junction bases unmatched: 5. In germline, CDR1 is MGHDK, CDR2 SYGVNS. This CDR3 spans 13 amino acids. CDR3 sequence reads: CASSQAGVNEQFF. The CDR3 nucleotides read TGTGCCAGCAGCCAAGCGGGAGTGAATGAGCAGTTCTTC.

In its sample, this clone was seen a few times. The chain is built from TRBV28 and TRBJ1-4, with 10 bases lining up with TRBD1. Unmatched junction bases numbered 2, after V lost 4 bases and J lost 3 bases. Germline CDR1 and CDR2: MDHEN and SYDVKM. The CDR3 is made up of 15 amino acids. The CDR3 DNA sequence: TGTGCCAGCAGTTCCGGGACAGGGGCTAATGAAAAACTGTTTTTT. Its protein product is CASSSGTGANEKLFF.

This clone was observed a few times. J is TRBJ2-3 and V is TRBV9; D ambiguous. The germline V and J ends were trimmed by 0 bases and 2 bases, with 10 bases remaining between them. In germline, CDR1 is SGDLS, CDR2 YYNGEE. This CDR3 is 15 amino acids long. This CDR3 is CASSVGGGFTDTQYF. The CDR3 DNA reads as TGTGCCAGCAGCGTAGGCGGCGGCTTCACAGATACGCAGTATTTT.

This chain joins TRBV7-2 and TRBJ1-1; TRBD1 is a possible D gene (5 bases). CDR1 and CDR2 (germline): SGHTA, FQGNSA. The CDR3 runs 14 residues. Trimming took off 5 bases at V and 1 base at J, with 11 bases between the two ends. The CDR3 coding sequence is TGTGCCAGCAGCCGTGGACATAGGAACACTGAAGCTTTCTTT. Translated: CASSRGHRNTEAFF.

This chain connects TRBV19 to TRBJ2-1; a weak D match, TRBD2 (5 bases). The CDR3 runs 12 residues. V was clipped by 1 base and J by 11 bases, with 9 bases between them. The germline V gene encodes CDR1 LNHDA and CDR2 SQIVND (reference sequence). The CDR3 reads CASSIVRTQQFF. CDR3 coding DNA: TGTGCCAGTAGTATAGTGCGGACTCAGCAGTTCTTC.

The chain carries TRBV18 and TRBJ2-1; 9 nucleotides line up with TRBD1. V was clipped by 0 bases and J by 0 bases; unmatched bases: 0. The CDR3 loop spans 16 amino acids. CDR1 is KGHSH, CDR2 LQKENI, per germline. Here the CDR3 reads CASSPPTGGSYNEQFF. The CDR3 nucleotides are TGTGCCAGCTCACCACCGACAGGGGGCTCCTACAATGAGCAGTTCTTC.

This chain connects TRBV28 to TRBJ2-5; 8 positions agree with TRBD1. The junction had 7 bases not matched to a gene; V was cut back by 7 bases and J by 0 bases. The CDR3 covers 15 residues. Germline-derived CDR1 and CDR2 are MDHEN and SYDVKM. The DNA for the CDR3 is TGTGCCAGCAACCAGGACAGGGCCTACCAAGAGACCCAGTACTTC. Amino acid sequence: CASNQDRAYQETQYF.

This clone appeared a few times. The chain is built from TRBV5-1 and TRBJ2-5, with 8 bases lining up with TRBD1. This CDR3 has 16 amino acids. The trim removed 2 bases at V and 0 bases at J, leaving 6 bases unmatched. In germline, CDR1 is SGHRS, CDR2 YFSETQ. The CDR3 here is CASSFLGQGHQETQYF. As DNA, the CDR3 is TGCGCCAGCAGCTTTCTTGGACAGGGCCACCAAGAGACCCAGTACTTC.

This clone has only a few counts. The chain employs TRBV6-5 and TRBJ2-5; D gene uncertain. Germline CDR1 reads MNHEY; CDR2 reads SVGAGI. The CDR3 has 15 amino acids. Trimming left V 2 bases short and J 1 base short, with 11 bases between. The CDR3 loop is CASSYGSVAQETQYF. CDR3 nucleotides: TGTGCCAGCAGTTACGGTTCCGTAGCCCAAGAGACCCAGTACTTC.